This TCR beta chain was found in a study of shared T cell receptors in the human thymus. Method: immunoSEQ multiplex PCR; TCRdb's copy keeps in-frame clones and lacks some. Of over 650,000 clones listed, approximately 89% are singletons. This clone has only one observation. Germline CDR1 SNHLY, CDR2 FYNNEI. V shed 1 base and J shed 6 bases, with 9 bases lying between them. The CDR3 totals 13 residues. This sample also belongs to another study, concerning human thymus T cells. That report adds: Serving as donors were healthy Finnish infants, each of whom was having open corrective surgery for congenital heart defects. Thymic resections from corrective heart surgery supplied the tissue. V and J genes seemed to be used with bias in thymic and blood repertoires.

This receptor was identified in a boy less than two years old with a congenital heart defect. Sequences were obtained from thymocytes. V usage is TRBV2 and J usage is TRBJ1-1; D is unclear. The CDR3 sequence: CASSEELVAEAFF. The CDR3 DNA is TGTGCCAGCAGTGAAGAGCTGGTCGCTGAAGCTTTCTTT.